This T cell receptor beta chain emerged from a study of tumor-infiltrating lymphocytes in primary liver carcinoma. Study as a whole: The five patients, who were men and women, ranged in age from 30 to 69 years.

Extraction of RNA together with DNA used 20-30 mg of unsorted bulk tissue. Resection treated the patients' primary liver carcinoma. This clonotype was seen once. An end of the junction differs from the germline gene, which may be a read error. TCR beta cDNA was reverse-transcribed from roughly 520 ng of total RNA. The reaction used a constant-region primer and ProtoScript II reverse transcriptase. Libraries for TCR beta were built through three nested multiplex PCR rounds, which together made up a slightly modified ARM-PCR procedure. Each CDR3 protein is one row after TCRdb ran MiXCR on the multiplex PCR reads. The sample has 85,000 to 100,000 distinct CDR3 sequences, roughly 70% seen once. The specimen was tumor-adjacent normal liver tissue. This TCR was sampled from a middle-aged man with primary liver carcinoma and hepatitis B virus infection.

The CDR3 is CTSGSDRGWEAFF. The CDR3 DNA reads as TGCACCAGCGGCTCGGACAGGGGCTGGGAAGCTTTCTTT. This rearrangement joins TRBV5-1 to TRBJ1-1, with 9 nucleotides matching TRBD1. The CDR3 totals 13 residues. Germline CDR1 SGHRS, CDR2 YFSETQ.